Listed below are T cell receptor beta chains from one sample, sequenced in a study of monozygotic twins with cystic fibrosis. The data were produced by immunoSEQ multiplex PCR, yet TCRdb's version contains in-frame clones alone and is incomplete. The sample has some 35,000 clones, about 93% seen once. The material sequenced was blood. These receptors originate from a boy younger than 10 with cystic fibrosis. The CDR3 runs from the conserved cysteine through the conserved F or W. The D gene is left open where the match is weak. Part of the rows lack a size; the others show once, few, many or a class for expanded clones.

D	size	V	J	CDR3	DNA
TRBD2	.	TRBV2	TRBJ2-5	CASSLPGLEGGETQYF	TGTGCCAGCAGTTTACCGGGACTAGAAGGGGGGGAGACCCAGTACTTC
TRBD1	.	TRBV11-1	TRBJ2-1	CASRTGQGVEIYNEQFF	TGTGCCAGCAGAACGGGGCAGGGGGTAGAAATCTACAATGAGCAGTTCTTC
.	.	TRBV27	TRBJ2-3	CASSLLTTDTQYF	TGTGCCAGCAGTTTACTTACCACAGATACGCAGTATTTT
TRBD1	.	TRBV18	TRBJ1-1	CASSLIRDRMNTEAFF	TGTGCCAGCTCCTTAATTCGGGACAGGATGAACACTGAAGCTTTCTTT
.	.	TRBV6-6	TRBJ1-5	CASSYSRDNQPQHF	TGTGCCAGCAGTTACAGCAGGGACAATCAGCCCCAGCATTTT
.	once	TRBV13	TRBJ1-2	CASSLGWTDYGYTF	TGTGCCAGCAGCTTAGGCTGGACGGACTATGGCTACACCTTC
TRBD1	.	TRBV27	TRBJ1-6	CASSLIGGAHNSPLHF	TGTGCCAGCAGTTTAATAGGGGGCGCCCATAATTCACCCCTCCACTTT
.	.	TRBV7-2	TRBJ2-5	CASSLASDQRGETQYF	TGTGCCAGCAGCTTAGCGTCGGACCAGAGGGGAGAGACCCAGTACTTC
.	few	TRBV4-2	TRBJ1-1	CASSSADSEAFF	TGTGCCAGCAGCTCAGCGGACAGTGAAGCTTTCTTT
.	.	TRBV4-1	TRBJ1-1	CASSQERQIFTEAFF	TGCGCCAGCAGCCAAGAGAGGCAGATTTTCACTGAAGCTTTCTTT
.	.	TRBV12-5	TRBJ2-2	CASALGVSGELFF	TGTGCTAGTGCCCTCGGGGTCAGCGGGGAGCTGTTTTTT
.	.	TRBV19	TRBJ2-1	CASSDYNEQFF	TGTGCCAGTTCAGACTACAATGAGCAGTTCTTC
.	once	TRBV7-9	TRBJ2-2	CASSFISGTSNTGELFF	TGTGCCAGCAGCTTCATCTCTGGGACCTCGAACACCGGGGAGCTGTTTTTT
.	.	TRBV29-1	TRBJ1-6	CSVSDRANNSPLHF	TGCAGCGTTTCTGACAGAGCAAATAATTCACCCCTCCACTTT
TRBD1	.	TRBV4-1	TRBJ1-6	CASSQASTGGGSPLHF	TGCGCCAGCAGCCAAGCATCCACAGGGGGTGGTTCACCCCTCCACTTT
TRBD1	.	TRBV19	TRBJ2-1	CASSGTGFYEQFF	TGTGCCAGTAGTGGGACAGGGTTCTATGAGCAGTTCTTC
.	.	TRBV14	TRBJ1-4	CASSPVGGTNEKLFF	TGTGCCAGCAGCCCCGTCGGGGGAACTAATGAAAAACTGTTTTTT
.	.	TRBV5-4	TRBJ2-2	CASRASTGELFF	TGTGCCAGCCGTGCGAGCACCGGGGAGCTGTTTTTT
TRBD1	.	TRBV7-6	TRBJ1-6	CAGDRGSSYNSPLHF	TGTGCCGGAGACAGGGGGAGCTCCTATAATTCACCCCTCCACTTT
.	once	TRBV7-9	TRBJ2-2	CASSLAGELFF	TGTGCCAGCAGCTTAGCGGGGGAGCTGTTTTTT
.	.	TRBV29-1	TRBJ2-2	CSVELRPNTGELFF	TGCAGCGTTGAATTAAGACCGAACACCGGGGAGCTGTTTTTT
.	.	TRBV29-1	TRBJ2-2	CSVPVSTGELFF	TGCAGCGTTCCAGTTTCGACCGGGGAGCTGTTTTTT
.	.	TRBV2	TRBJ1-1	CASEGVSYTTEAFF	TGTGCCAGTGAGGGGGTCTCCTATACCACTGAAGCTTTCTTT
TRBD2	.	TRBV7-2	TRBJ2-3	CASSLRSSGHLDTDTQYF	TGTGCCAGCAGCTTAAGGTCTAGCGGGCACCTTGACACAGATACGCAGTATTTT
.	.	TRBV4-1	TRBJ1-2	CASSQDWSPVYGYTF	TGCGCCAGCAGCCAAGATTGGTCCCCGGTCTATGGCTACACCTTC
.	.	TRBV19	TRBJ2-6	CASSMDAGSGANVLTF	TGTGCCAGTAGTATGGACGCAGGGAGTGGGGCCAACGTCCTGACTTTC
.	.	TRBV7-9	TRBJ1-2	CASSLWPDGYTF	TGTGCCAGCAGCTTATGGCCAGATGGCTACACCTTC
TRBD1	.	TRBV7-9	TRBJ2-1	CASSSDRRIEQFF	TGTGCCAGCAGCTCGGACAGGAGGATTGAGCAGTTCTTC
TRBD1	.	TRBV7-8	TRBJ1-1	CASDTGQGRTEAFF	TGTGCCAGCGACACGGGACAGGGGCGAACTGAAGCTTTCTTT
.	.	TRBV20-1	TRBJ1-3	CSAGVRNTIYF	TGCAGTGCTGGGGTTAGAAACACCATATATTTT
TRBD1	.	TRBV27	TRBJ2-7	CASSARGPPYEQYF	TGTGCCAGCAGTGCCAGGGGGCCCCCCTACGAGCAGTACTTC
.	.	TRBV2	TRBJ1-1	CASSTVKTEAFF	TGTGCCAGCAGTACAGTAAAGACTGAAGCTTTCTTT
TRBD1	once	TRBV27	TRBJ2-7	CASSLSFGDSSYEQYF	TGTGCCAGCAGTTTATCTTTCGGGGACAGCTCCTACGAGCAGTACTTC
TRBD1	.	TRBV25-1	TRBJ2-7	CASRGDRHEQYF	TGTGCCAGCAGGGGGGACAGGCACGAGCAGTACTTC
.	.	TRBV5-6	TRBJ1-4	CASSSPGRNEKLFF	TGTGCCAGCAGCTCCCCCGGCAGGAATGAAAAACTGTTTTTT
.	.	TRBV19	TRBJ2-7	CASSIVMQSYEQYF	TGTGCCAGTAGTATAGTAATGCAGTCCTACGAGCAGTACTTC
.	.	TRBV9	TRBJ1-1	CASSFGHTNTEAFF	TGTGCCAGCAGCTTCGGGCATACGAACACTGAAGCTTTCTTT
.	.	TRBV5-1	TRBJ1-4	CASSLAGSNEKLFF	TGCGCCAGCAGCTTGGCGGGGTCTAATGAAAAACTGTTTTTT
.	.	TRBV4-3	TRBJ2-3	CASSQVNDRYTDTQYF	TGCGCCAGCAGCCAAGTCAACGACCGATACACAGATACGCAGTATTTT
TRBD1	.	TRBV6-5	TRBJ2-7	CASSGGTGRYEQYF	TGTGCCAGCAGTGGAGGGACAGGGCGATACGAGCAGTACTTC
.	.	TRBV11-2	TRBJ1-6	CASSLSEPYNSPLHF	TGTGCCAGCAGCTTATCAGAACCCTATAATTCACCCCTCCACTTT
TRBD2	.	TRBV2	TRBJ2-2	CASSELAGGELFF	TGTGCCAGCAGTGAATTAGCGGGCGGGGAGCTGTTTTTT
.	.	TRBV5-8	TRBJ1-5	CASSLDLGGGGNQPQHF	TGTGCCAGCAGCTTGGATCTGGGGGGCGGCGGCAATCAGCCCCAGCATTTT
.	once	TRBV11-3	TRBJ1-1	CASSLDRSGRRTEAFF	TGTGCCAGCAGCTTAGATCGTTCAGGGAGGCGCACTGAAGCTTTCTTT
TRBD2	.	TRBV4-1	TRBJ2-7	CASSPSGGGSYEQYF	TGCGCCAGCAGCCCCAGCGGGGGCGGCTCCTACGAGCAGTACTTC
TRBD2	.	TRBV4-2	TRBJ2-3	CASSPRTSGGTDTQYF	TGTGCCAGCAGCCCACGGACTAGCGGGGGCACAGATACGCAGTATTTT
TRBD1	.	TRBV6-6	TRBJ1-2	CASSRGTGTYGYTF	TGTGCCAGCAGCCGAGGGACAGGGACCTATGGCTACACCTTC
.	.	TRBV7-3	TRBJ2-5	CASSFPQTETQYF	TGTGCCAGCAGCTTTCCCCAGACGGAGACCCAGTACTTC
.	.	TRBV19	TRBJ1-5	CASSPTGGRSNQPQHF	TGTGCCAGTAGTCCCACGGGGGGGCGAAGCAATCAGCCCCAGCATTTT
TRBD2	.	TRBV6-6	TRBJ2-7	CASSYYPSGPYEQYF	TGTGCCAGCAGTTACTACCCTAGCGGACCCTACGAGCAGTACTTC
.	.	TRBV6-6	TRBJ1-2	CASTGQPDYGYTF	TGTGCCAGCACCGGACAGCCTGACTATGGCTACACCTTC
TRBD1	.	TRBV18	TRBJ2-7	CASSPRGQNEQYF	TGTGCCAGCTCACCTCGGGGACAGAACGAGCAGTACTTC
.	.	TRBV18	TRBJ1-1	CASSPGVDTEAFF	TGTGCCAGCTCACCAGGGGTAGACACTGAAGCTTTCTTT
.	.	TRBV9	TRBJ1-6	CASSVGQGILDNSPLHF	TGTGCCAGCAGCGTAGGTCAGGGGATATTGGATAATTCACCCCTCCACTTT